This T cell receptor (beta chain) was documented in a study of Ad26.COV2.S vaccination and SARS-CoV-2 variants. The CDR3 loop spans 17 amino acids. The germline gives CDR1 LGHNA, CDR2 YNFKEQ. V was clipped by 1 base and J by 7 bases; unmatched bases: 11. Here immunoSEQ multiplex PCR was the method, and the copy in TCRdb shows in-frame clones only, minus some. The table lists about 440,000 clones, 90% of them singletons. Noted treatment: around 19 received Ad26.COV2.S at low or high dose, single or two shots; 5 received placebo; per-sample allocation not given. Sampling took place 63 days after the first vaccine or placebo injection.

The chain carries TRBV4-2 and TRBJ2-1; TRBD2 matches at 9 bases. The sample was peripheral blood, taken in a trial of Ad26.COV2.S vaccine versus placebo. The clonotype was recovered from a person aged 18 to 65 who received the Ad26.COV2.S COVID-19 vaccine or a placebo. Written as DNA, the CDR3 is TGTGCCAGCAGCCAAGTTGGCGCGGGAGGGCCTTTGAATGAGCAGTTCTTC. Translated, it gives CASSQVGAGGPLNEQFF.